Shown below are 15 T cell receptor beta chains from a single sample sequenced in a study of blood T cells in healthy people across ages (dated by TCRdb to the mid-2010s). Library generation was performed with 5' RACE. Sequencing was carried out with an Illumina HiSeq 2500. The second PCR ran for roughly 7 to 12 cycles and used a J-beta primer mix along with a sample-barcoded 5' primer. TCRdb trimmed the raw reads at Q25, called clones with MiXCR and kept productive beta chains. A single entry per CDR3 protein holds the most common genes and DNA from its merged rows. The sample data list hundreds of thousands of distinct CDR3 sequences, and about 32% of these were observed just once. The ten largest clones represent 15% to 19% of the sample. The sequenced material came from blood. The receptors stem from a woman of 80 years or more in good health. Donor details come from another sample of the same person, matched by shared clones.

This clonotype was counted only a few times. A much larger clone differs by one base, so this may be a read error. The chain recombines TRBV7-9 with TRBJ2-7, with TRBD2 as a possible D gene (6 bases). The J call may be mistaken, given a closer DNA end match to TRBJ2-5. The CDR3 runs to 15 residues. Germline-derived CDR1 and CDR2 are SEHNR and FQNEAQ (reference sequence). CDR3 sequence reads: CASISSAGSMETQYF. The CDR3 coding sequence is TGTGCCAGCATAAGTTCTGCGGGATCGATGGAGACCCAGTACTTC.

This clonotype was found a few times. A much larger clone sits a single nucleotide away, making a read error possible. V usage is TRBV5-1 and J usage is TRBJ2-1; 16 bases are shared with TRBD2. In germline, CDR1 is SGHRS, CDR2 YFSETQ. The CDR3 contains 20 residues. V was clipped by 0 bases and J by 2 bases; unmatched bases: 8. The CDR3 nucleotides read TGCGCCAGCAGCTTGGAGGGACTAGCGGGGGGGCCGGCACCCTACAATGAGCAGTTCTTC. As protein: CASSLEGLAGGPAPYNEQFF.

In this sample, this clonotype turned up once. The V gene is TRBV29-1, the J gene TRBJ2-3; 7 bases are shared with TRBD1. The CDR3 length is 17 residues. The J segment lost 0 bases and the V segment lost 6 bases, leaving 15 bases of the junction unmatched. Germline loops: CDR1 SQVTM, CDR2 ANQGSEA. The CDR3 sequence: CSVATLRGTASTDTQYF. The CDR3 DNA reads TGCAGCGTCGCTACACTGAGAGGGACAGCTAGCACAGATACGCAGTATTTT.

Points on this clonotype: Mismatch with germline at one junction end may stem from a read error. The rearrangement uses TRBV5-1 and TRBJ1-1; TRBD1 aligns across 7 bases. The CDR3 runs 16 residues. Germline values: CDR1 SGHRS, CDR2 YFSETQ. The CDR3: CASSPMGRGQNAEAFF. In nucleotides, the CDR3 is TGCGCCAGCAGCCCGATGGGTAGGGGGCAGAACGCTGAAGCTTTCTTT.

The table lists this clonotype with many counts. This sequence joins TRBV7-6 and TRBJ2-3, with D perhaps assigned TRBD1 or TRBD2 (5 bases each). V was clipped by 5 bases and J by 1 base, with 16 bases between them. The CDR3 length is 16 residues. CDR1 is SGHVS, CDR2 FNYEAQ, per germline. CDR3 sequence (DNA): TGTGCCAGCAGCCGAACGGGGACGTACGGCACAGATACGCAGTATTTT. Protein product: CASSRTGTYGTDTQYF.

This clonotype was seen at least ten times. This chain joins TRBV20-1 and TRBJ2-5; 9 bases line up with TRBD1. Germline values: CDR1 DFQATT, CDR2 SNEGSKA (reference sequence). This CDR3 contains 13 residues. J gave up 3 bases and V 7 bases, and 6 bases lay outside the gene matches. The CDR3 loop is CSGDRELKETQYF. The CDR3 nucleotides read TGCAGTGGGGACAGGGAATTGAAAGAGACCCAGTACTTC.

This clonotype was recorded many times. The rearrangement joins TRBV25-1 to TRBJ1-2; the D gene is possibly TRBD1 (5 bases). CDR1 is MGHDK, CDR2 SYGVNS, per germline. V shed 4 bases and J shed 5 bases, with 8 bases lying between them. The CDR3 is 12 residues long. CDR3: CASSVRGYGYTF. In DNA form, the CDR3 reads TGTGCCAGCAGTGTTAGGGGTTATGGCTACACCTTC.

The chain recombines TRBV30 with TRBJ1-1; D remains ambiguous. Germline CDR1 and CDR2: GTSNPN and SVGIG (reference sequence). This CDR3 comprises 12 residues. Trimming pared 4 bases from V and 10 bases from J, leaving 16 bases between. The CDR3 loop is CAWNSPMSSAFF. For the CDR3, the DNA is TGTGCCTGGAACTCCCCTATGTCCTCAGCTTTCTTT.

As regards this clonotype: Given a much more abundant clone one base away, this may be a read error. J is TRBJ2-5 and V is TRBV15; D is perhaps TRBD1 (5 bases). Germline CDR1 is LNHNV and CDR2 is YYDKDF (reference sequence). CDR3 length equals 17 residues. CDR3 protein: CATSRVVQVYGEEAQYF. The CDR3 region has the DNA TGTGCCACCAGCAGAGTGGTACAGGTTTATGGGGAAGAGGCCCAGTACTTC.

In its sample, this clonotype was seen many times. This rearrangement joins TRBV7-2 to TRBJ1-5; D not resolved. CDR3 length: 14 residues. Germline CDR1 reads SGHTA; CDR2 reads FQGNSA. Trimming shortened V by 7 bases and J by 0 bases, and 10 bases separated the two germline ends. The CDR3 loop is CASNQLGSNQPQHF. CDR3 bases: TGTGCCAGCAACCAGCTGGGTAGCAATCAGCCCCAGCATTTT.

The chain couples TRBV7-2 to TRBJ2-7, with D possibly matching TRBD2 (5 bases). V was clipped by 6 bases and J by 5 bases, with 17 bases between them. Germline assignment: CDR1 SGHTA and CDR2 FQGNSA. The CDR3 spans 14 residues. CDR3 in amino acids: CASSIGLNYNEQYF. DNA of the CDR3: TGTGCCAGCAGTATTGGACTTAACTACAACGAGCAGTACTTC.

The J gene is TRBJ2-5, the V gene TRBV7-7; TRBD1 aligns across 7 bases. The J call may be mistaken, given a closer DNA end match to TRBJ2-7. CDR1 is SSHAT, CDR2 FNYEAQ, per germline (reference sequence). The CDR3 runs to 15 residues. Here the CDR3 reads CASSLEGTENYEQYF. The CDR3 DNA reads TGTGCCAGCAGCTTAGAAGGGACAGAGAATTACGAGCAGTACTTC.

The J gene is TRBJ2-2, the V gene TRBV2; D unresolved. Germline-derived CDR1 and CDR2 are SNHLY and FYNNEI. Trimming cost V 8 bases and J 1 base, with 14 bases left between them. CDR3 size: 15 residues. This CDR3 reads CASLPADRNTGELFF. The CDR3 DNA is TGTGCCAGCTTGCCTGCGGACCGGAACACCGGGGAGCTGTTTTTT.

In its sample, this clonotype was seen many times. The chain links TRBV5-1 to TRBJ1-6; D uncertain. From germline, CDR1 is SGHRS and CDR2 YFSETQ. The CDR3 spans 15 residues. V was trimmed by 0 bases and J by 6 bases, leaving 10 bases between them. The DNA for the CDR3 is TGCGCCAGCAGCTTGGCGGCCAGTTCTAATTCACCCCTCCACTTT. Residues: CASSLAASSNSPLHF.

This clonotype was detected once. The genes are TRBV20-1 and TRBJ1-4; D unresolved. Looked up from germline, CDR1 is DFQATT and CDR2 is SNEGSKA (reference sequence). This CDR3 spans 11 amino acids. The V end lost 8 bases, the J end lost 11 bases, and 15 bases lay between the germline ends. CDR3 residues: CSSLIGQKLFF. The CDR3 DNA is TGCAGTAGCCTAATCGGGCAGAAACTGTTTTTT.